What follows describes a single T cell receptor (beta chain). The data belong to a study of blood T cell repertoires in COVID-19. Study information: T cells, B-cell-depleted T cells, or PBMCs supplied cDNA or gDNA.

Libraries were prepared by immunoSEQ multiplex PCR; TCRdb keeps only in-frame clonotypes and omits some of them. Of some 61,000 clones listed, nearly 90% are singletons. Sequencing was performed on peripheral blood. This sequence was found in a man in his sixties with acute or convalescent COVID-19.

In nucleotides, the CDR3 is TGTGCCAGCAGCTTAGCGAGGCTAAATGAGCAGTTCTTC. It is translated as CASSLARLNEQFF. The rearrangement joins TRBV7-8 to TRBJ2-1; D gene uncertain. Germline loops: CDR1 SGHVS, CDR2 FQNEAQ. Between the trimmed V and J ends, which lost 0 bases and 7 bases, there was a span of 7 bases. The CDR3 contains 13 residues.